The 19 T cell receptor beta chains below all came from one sample that was sequenced in a study of T cell repertoires in aging, cancer and after chemotherapy. TCR beta rearrangements were amplified from peripheral blood genomic DNA. A mixed TRB-A/B primer pool amplified rearranged TRB by multiplex touch-down PCR. TCRdb re-called the multiplex PCR reads through MiXCR, storing one row per CDR3 protein. The sample includes 10,000 to 15,000 distinct CDR3 sequences, approximately 22% of them seen just once. The sample was blood. The receptors derive from a human donor in good health.

This clonotype occurred once. This chain links TRBV15 with TRBJ2-3; 11 bases line up with TRBD2. This CDR3 has 15 amino acids. Trimming at V came to 4 bases and at J to 5 bases, leaving 5 bases not matched to a gene. The germline CDR1 and CDR2 sequences are LNHNV and YYDKDF (reference sequence). The CDR3 bases are TGTGCCACCAGCACCCTAGCGGGGGGCGGAGATACGCAGTATTTT. As protein: CATSTLAGGGDTQYF.

This clonotype was recorded a few times. The chain is built from TRBV4-1 and TRBJ2-2; TRBD1 matches at 9 bases. This CDR3 region has 15 residues. Germline CDR1 is MGHRA and CDR2 is YSYEKL. Trimming took 4 bases from V and 5 from J; bases not matched to a gene: 5. Written as DNA, the CDR3 is TGCGCCAGCAGCCGGGGACAGGGATTGACCGGGGAGCTGTTTTTT. Translating it yields CASSRGQGLTGELFF.

Judged by abundance, this clonotype is medium-sized. CDR3 sequence: CASSTGYGNTIYF. The CDR3, as DNA: TGTGCCAGCAGCACAGGGTATGGAAACACCATATATTTT. This chain uses TRBV11-2 with TRBJ1-3, with D tentatively TRBD1 (6 bases). CDR3 length: 13 amino acids. With 5 bases removed from V and 3 bases from J, the gap between germline ends came to 8 bases. Germline loops: CDR1 SGHAT, CDR2 FQNNGV.

The V gene is TRBV18, the J gene TRBJ1-1; no definite D call. With 2 bases removed from V and 6 bases from J, the gap between germline ends came to 10 bases. Per germline, CDR1 KGHSH and CDR2 LQKENI. This CDR3 spans 13 amino acids. The CDR3 region is CASSPDGVSEAFF. The CDR3 coding sequence is TGTGCCAGCTCACCAGACGGGGTTTCTGAAGCTTTCTTT.

This clonotype was seen a handful of times. The chain recombines TRBV5-1 with TRBJ2-5, with D possibly being TRBD1 (6 bases). Germline V gives CDR1 SGHRS, CDR2 YFSETQ. Trimming removed 2 bases at V and 5 bases at J, with 16 bases between. The CDR3 extends over 15 amino acids. The CDR3 sequence: CASSFRGTPGETQYF. The CDR3 nucleotides read TGCGCCAGCAGCTTTCGTGGGACACCGGGGGAGACCCAGTACTTC.

The chain combines TRBV6-5 with TRBJ2-1; perhaps TRBD2 as D (7 bases). V lost 8 bases to trimming and J lost 6 bases, with 8 bases between them. CDR1 and CDR2 from the germline V gene are MNHEY and SVGAGI. The CDR3 is 11 amino acids. DNA for the CDR3: TGTGCCAGCGGGGGGGCCAATGAGCAGTTCTTC. It encodes CASGGANEQFF.

This clonotype was counted ten times or more. The CDR3 DNA reads TGTGCCAGCAGTGCAGGGAAGCAGCCCCAGCATTTT. Translation: CASSAGKQPQHF. This chain joins TRBV6-5 and TRBJ1-5, with D tentatively TRBD1 (5 bases). The V end lost 5 bases, the J end lost 7 bases, and 9 bases lay between the germline ends. The CDR3 is made up of 12 amino acids. Germline assignment: CDR1 MNHEY and CDR2 SVGAGI.

This clonotype is categorized as medium-sized. This chain connects TRBV5-4 to TRBJ1-2, with D possibly being TRBD1 (5 bases). Between the trimmed V and J ends, which lost 5 bases and 3 bases, there was a span of 11 bases. CDR1 and CDR2 from the germline V gene are SGHNT and YYREEE (reference sequence). The CDR3 is 13 amino acids. The CDR3 loop is CASSLGTDYGYTF. The CDR3 DNA reads TGTGCCAGCAGTCTCGGGACGGACTATGGCTACACCTTC.

The genes are TRBV27 and TRBJ2-6; D is perhaps TRBD1 (5 bases). In germline, CDR1 is MNHEY, CDR2 SMNVEV (reference sequence). This CDR3 comprises 15 residues. Trimming removed 6 bases at V and 16 bases at J, with 25 bases between. For the CDR3, the DNA is TGTGCCAGCAGCAATCTAACCCCACCGGACACGCAACTGACTTTC. As protein: CASSNLTPPDTQLTF. The entire variable domain, with the rest obtained from reference TRBV27 and TRBJ2-6, is as follows: EAQVTQNPRYLITVTGKKLTVTCSQNMNHEYMSWYRQDPGLGLRQIYYSMNVEVTDKGDVPEGYKVSRKEKRNFPLILESPSPNQTSLYFCASSNLTPPDTQLTFGAGSRLTVL.

This clonotype was seen many times. The V gene is TRBV7-2, the J gene TRBJ2-7, with D perhaps TRBD1 (5 bases). The CDR3 is 15 residues long. CDR1 SGHTA and CDR2 FQGNSA come from the germline V gene. Trimming took off 1 base at V and 3 bases at J, with 13 bases between the two ends. CDR3: CASSLGSGSFYEQYF. The CDR3 DNA reads as TGTGCCAGCAGCTTAGGTTCAGGGTCCTTCTACGAGCAGTACTTC.

This clonotype was found a few times. The chain links TRBV25-1 to TRBJ2-3; possibly TRBD2 for D (6 bases). This CDR3 is 15 amino acids long. Germline loops: CDR1 MGHDK, CDR2 SYGVNS. V shed 2 bases and J shed 6 bases, with 15 bases lying between them. The CDR3 DNA sequence: TGTGCCAGCAGTGAAGAGGAGGGGACGGGGGATACGCAGTATTTT. This gives the protein CASSEEEGTGDTQYF.

A few counts support this clonotype. J is TRBJ2-1 and V is TRBV12-3 or TRBV12-4, with D maybe TRBD1 (5 bases). Trimming cost V 5 bases and J 7 bases, with 9 bases left between them. CDR3 length equals 12 residues. CDR3 sequence reads: CASSPRQNEQFF. As DNA, the CDR3 is TGTGCCAGCAGTCCCCGACAGAATGAGCAGTTCTTC.

The chain uses TRBV7-9 and TRBJ2-3; 9 positions match TRBD1. The CDR3 runs 15 residues. V dropped 4 bases and J dropped 6; count of bases not matched to a gene: 8. Looked up from germline, CDR1 is SEHNR and CDR2 is FQNEAQ (reference sequence). The CDR3 sequence: CASSSRTGAPDTQYF. The CDR3 coding sequence is TGTGCCAGCAGCTCAAGGACAGGGGCCCCGGATACGCAGTATTTT. Filled out from reference TRBV7-9 and TRBJ2-3, the complete variable domain reads DTGVSQNPRHKITKRGQNVTFRCDPISEHNRLYWYRQTLGQGPEFLTYFQNEAQLEKSRLLSDRFSAERPKGSFSTLEIQRTEQGDSAMYLCASSSRTGAPDTQYFGPGTRLTVL.

This clonotype was observed a handful of times. The gene calls are TRBV20-1 and TRBJ1-1; 9 bases align to TRBD1. The CDR3 sequence is 15 residues long. CDR1 DFQATT and CDR2 SNEGSKA come from the germline V gene (reference sequence). V gave up 6 bases and J gave up 1 base; unmatched junction bases: 9. The CDR3 DNA reads TGCAGTGCCCGTGAGGCGGACAGGGGGAACACTGAAGCTTTCTTT. It translates to CSAREADRGNTEAFF.

CDR3 sequence (DNA): TGTGCCAGCAGTGAAGGGACTAGCGGGGGAGAGACCCAGTACTTC. Its protein is CASSEGTSGGETQYF. This chain connects TRBV6-4 to TRBJ2-5; 14 bases line up with TRBD2. The J segment lost 4 bases and the V segment lost 3 bases, leaving 1 base of the junction unmatched. The CDR3 loop spans 15 amino acids. CDR1 MRHNA and CDR2 SNTAGT come from the germline V gene.

Concerning this clonotype: A much larger clone differs from this one at a single base, so this may be a read error. The DNA is omitted, as the CDR3 cannot be located on it reliably, and the CDR3 follows TCRdb's listing. The chain uses TRBV7-2 and TRBJ2-2; TRBD1, the D gene given by the table, was not confirmed from the DNA. The CDR3 length equals 17 residues, ends included. Germline V gives CDR1 SGHTA, CDR2 FQGNSA. The CDR3 loop reads CASSLWGRGSLTGEMFF.

By its share, this clonotype is medium-sized (0.01 to 0.1%). The chain uses TRBV6-5 and TRBJ1-2, with a tentative D call TRBD1 (5 bases). V gave up 5 bases and J gave up 0 bases, with 16 bases separating them. Germline loops: CDR1 MNHEY, CDR2 SVGAGI. The CDR3 totals 16 residues. The CDR3 here is CASSRRGGGANYGYTF. The CDR3 DNA reads TGTGCCAGCAGTCGGCGGGGGGGAGGGGCTAACTATGGCTACACCTTC.

This clonotype is judged medium-sized. This rearrangement joins TRBV6-1 to TRBJ2-2; D is ambiguous. Deletions cut 4 bases from V and 3 bases from J, with 9 bases between. The germline gives CDR1 MNHNS, CDR2 SASEGT. There are 14 residues in the CDR3. DNA of the CDR3: TGTGCCAGCAGTGTAAGCGATCACACCGGGGAGCTGTTTTTT. Its translation: CASSVSDHTGELFF.

The V call is TRBV4-2, the J call TRBJ1-4; D possibly corresponds to TRBD1 (5 bases). Germline CDR1 reads LGHNA; CDR2 reads YNFKEQ. Deletions cut 3 bases from V and 1 base from J, with 15 bases between. The CDR3 extends over 17 amino acids. For the CDR3, the DNA is TGTGCCAGCAGCCACCCCGGGACCGGGGGAACTAATGAAAAACTGTTTTTT. As protein: CASSHPGTGGTNEKLFF.